The next 5 T cell receptor beta chains were all read from a single sample in a study of shared clonotypes between healthy human individuals. Clones were sequenced by immunoSEQ multiplex PCR, and TCRdb holds only the in-frame ones, with some missing. The sample includes about 490,000 clones, around 80% of them seen just once. Sequenced material: PBMCs. These receptors were collected from a woman aged 40 to 49 in good health. Some clones in this sample may be carry-over from other donors' samples.

The genes are TRBV5-1 and TRBJ2-3; possible D gene TRBD2, 5 bases. This CDR3 has 15 amino acids. Trimming shortened V by 0 bases and J by 3 bases, and 11 bases separated the two germline ends. The germline V gene encodes CDR1 SGHRS and CDR2 YFSETQ. In nucleotides, the CDR3 is TGCGCCAGCAGCTTGGAGGCTAGCCGGACAGATACGCAGTATTTT. This translates into CASSLEASRTDTQYF.

This clone was seen many times. V gene TRBV5-1 combines with J gene TRBJ1-1; TRBD1 might be the D (5 bases). Trimming cost V 0 bases and J 3 bases, with 9 bases left between them. CDR1 is SGHRS and CDR2 is YFSETQ in the germline V gene. This CDR3 spans 14 amino acids. The CDR3 DNA is TGCGCCAGCAGCTTGGTAGGGGATGACACTGAAGCTTTCTTT. Translation gives CASSLVGDDTEAFF.

The chain combines TRBV2 with TRBJ2-5; 12 nucleotides agree with TRBD2. The germline V gene encodes CDR1 SNHLY and CDR2 FYNNEI. V lost 8 bases and J lost 5; bases outside the gene matches: 9. The CDR3 contains 15 residues. The CDR3 loop reads CASLRTSGKKETQYF. The CDR3, as DNA: TGTGCCAGCCTCCGGACTAGCGGGAAAAAGGAGACCCAGTACTTC.

V gene TRBV6-6 combines with J gene TRBJ1-2; D gene uncertain. V was pared by 7 bases and J by 4 bases, with 13 bases between. There are 13 residues in the CDR3. Germline V gene sequence: CDR1 MNHNY, CDR2 SVGAGI (reference sequence). The CDR3 reads CASTGFLSYGYTF. The DNA for the CDR3 is TGTGCCAGCACGGGTTTTCTAAGCTATGGCTACACCTTC.

The rearrangement links TRBV28 to TRBJ2-1, with D possibly being TRBD1 or TRBD2 (6 bases each). Trimming removed 8 bases at V and 4 bases at J, with 15 bases between. There are 14 residues in the CDR3. The germline V gene encodes CDR1 MDHEN and CDR2 SYDVKM. The DNA of the CDR3 is TGTGCCAGCGGGACTGACAGGCGGTACAATGAGCAGTTCTTC. Its protein product is CASGTDRRYNEQFF.